A selection of T cell receptor beta chains follows, all from one sample in a study of T cells expressing NK-cell markers. Each CDR3 protein gets one entry in TCRdb, which reprocessed the 5' RACE reads and gives no DNA. Recorded for this sample: about 150,000 distinct CDR3 sequences. Sequenced sample: blood T cells: a sorted CD56 or NKG2C T cell subset, CD4+ or CD8+ T cells, or bulk PBMC T cells (not recorded which). These receptors were collected from a woman in her forties or fifties in good health. Each CDR3 is given with its conserved first and last residue.

CDR3 protein,V gene,J gene
CASSRRTRGLSNTEAFF,TRBV7-2,TRBJ1-1
CASRGLGPNEQFF,TRBV4-1,TRBJ2-1
CASSQGTSGRRSEQYF,TRBV14,TRBJ2-7
CASSEFRAGGPTDTQYF,TRBV6-1,TRBJ2-3
CASSSPGQPYNEQFF,TRBV13,TRBJ2-1
CATSRDRGEGHEQFF,TRBV15,TRBJ2-1
CASSEGQDTDTQYF,TRBV2,TRBJ2-3
CASSPLAGVHNEQFF,TRBV5-6,TRBJ2-1
CASSESAGGNKQFF,TRBV10-1,TRBJ2-1
CSVERVGMPYNEQFF,TRBV29-1,TRBJ2-1
CASSPRLQGITEAFF,TRBV27,TRBJ1-1
CASSLWSYNEQFF,TRBV5-6,TRBJ2-1
CASSNSETQYF,TRBV11-2,TRBJ2-5
CASSQEDLADTDTQYF,TRBV4-1,TRBJ2-3
CASSTVLGQPQHF,TRBV6-1,TRBJ1-5
CASSLSMGASGRLADTQYF,TRBV27,TRBJ2-3
CASSLVWTGSHTEAFF,TRBV5-1,TRBJ1-1
CASQHNVGTVYNEQFF,TRBV7-8,TRBJ2-1
CASSLGQGTTEAFF,TRBV7-9,TRBJ1-1
CSAFYAGTENTGELFF,TRBV29-1,TRBJ2-2
CATSAGLDVTGELFF,TRBV24-1,TRBJ2-2
CASSLYAGGAKNIQYF,TRBV27,TRBJ2-4
CASSFQDGAYTEAFF,TRBV14,TRBJ1-1
CASSGGNGELFF,TRBV4-1,TRBJ2-2
CATSEGQFTDTQYF,TRBV24-1,TRBJ2-3
CASSFSGEQFF,TRBV7-9,TRBJ2-1
CASSAGTAFTDTQYF,TRBV2,TRBJ2-3
CASSFISGRYNEQFF,TRBV6-2/TRBV6-3,TRBJ2-1
CASSRLPGQGGYEQYF,TRBV7-9,TRBJ2-7
CASSDSLSGNEQFF,TRBV2,TRBJ2-1
CASRFPGGEQFF,TRBV7-9,TRBJ2-1
CATGDLLTDTQYF,TRBV24-1,TRBJ2-3
CASSLDPDGGYTF,TRBV7-9,TRBJ1-2
CASSTVGGRAKNIQYF,TRBV3-1,TRBJ2-4
CASSPEIGGSPLHF,TRBV12-3/TRBV12-4,TRBJ1-6
CASTQTSGTIGELFF,TRBV12-3/TRBV12-4,TRBJ2-2
CASSSDGYTGELFF,TRBV7-8,TRBJ2-2
CASSRHNSNQPQHF,TRBV7-9,TRBJ1-5
CASSFRGGPYNEQFF,TRBV7-2,TRBJ2-1
CASSHILGELFF,TRBV4-2,TRBJ2-2
CASSNSGMSYNEQFF,TRBV12-3/TRBV12-4,TRBJ2-1
CAISSGPDYEQYF,TRBV10-3,TRBJ2-7
CASSLHLGAGVSYNEQFF,TRBV5-6,TRBJ2-1
CASSLMGQGYNSPLHF,TRBV7-6,TRBJ1-6
CASSPGEIQPQHF,TRBV27,TRBJ1-5
CASSSEETRHNSYEQYF,TRBV7-9,TRBJ2-7
CASSEGQVYEQYF,TRBV6-1,TRBJ2-7
CASSLTTVFSYNEQFF,TRBV7-8,TRBJ2-1